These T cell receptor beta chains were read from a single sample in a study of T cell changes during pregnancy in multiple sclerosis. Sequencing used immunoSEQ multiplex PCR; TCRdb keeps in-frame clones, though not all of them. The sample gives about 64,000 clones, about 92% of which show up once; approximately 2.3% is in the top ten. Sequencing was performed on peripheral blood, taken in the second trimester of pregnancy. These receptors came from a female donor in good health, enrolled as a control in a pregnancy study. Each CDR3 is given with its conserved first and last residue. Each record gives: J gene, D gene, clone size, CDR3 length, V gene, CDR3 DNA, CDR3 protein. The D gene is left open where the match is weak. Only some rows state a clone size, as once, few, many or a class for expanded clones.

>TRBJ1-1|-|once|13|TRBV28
TGTGCCAGCAGTTTAAGAGGTAACTCTGAAGCTTTCTTT
CASSLRGNSEAFF
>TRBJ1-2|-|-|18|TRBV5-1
TGCGCCAGCAGCTTGGGGAGATGGCAGGGCTGGGGCAACTATGGCTACACCTTC
CASSLGRWQGWGNYGYTF
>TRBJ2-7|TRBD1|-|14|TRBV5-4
TGTGCCAGCAGCACCGGACAGGGAACATACGAGCAGTACTTC
CASSTGQGTYEQYF
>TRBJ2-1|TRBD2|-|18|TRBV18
TGTGCCAGCTCACCACTCCCCTCCGGGCGGGGGGGCCTGAATGAGCAGTTCTTC
CASSPLPSGRGGLNEQFF
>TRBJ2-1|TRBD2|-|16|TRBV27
TGTGCCAGCAGTTCACCCGGGACTAGCGTTTACAATGAGCAGTTCTTC
CASSSPGTSVYNEQFF
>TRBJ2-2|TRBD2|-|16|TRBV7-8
TGTGCCAGCAGTCAAACTAGCGGGAGTAACACCGGGGAGCTGTTTTTT
CASSQTSGSNTGELFF
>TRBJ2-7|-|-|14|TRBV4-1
TGCGCCAGCAGCCAAAGTACAGGTGGATACGAGCAGTACTTC
CASSQSTGGYEQYF
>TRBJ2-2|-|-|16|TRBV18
TGTGCCAGCTCACCAGATGGGGGTAGCGGCACCGGGGAGCTGTTTTTT
CASSPDGGSGTGELFF
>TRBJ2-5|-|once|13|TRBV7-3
TGTGCCAGCAGCCAAAATCAGCAAGAGACCCAGTACTTC
CASSQNQQETQYF
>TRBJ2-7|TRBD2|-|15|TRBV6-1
TGTGCCAGCAGGCGACTAGCGGGAAGCTCCTACGAGCAGTACTTC
CASRRLAGSSYEQYF
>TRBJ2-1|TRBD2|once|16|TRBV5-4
TGTGCCAGCAGCTTAACGAGCGGGAGGGATTACAATGAGCAGTTCTTC
CASSLTSGRDYNEQFF
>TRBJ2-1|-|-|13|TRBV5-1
TGCGCCAGCAGCGCACTAGTGAATAATGAGCAGTTCTTC
CASSALVNNEQFF
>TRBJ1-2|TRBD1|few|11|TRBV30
TGTGCCTTATTACAGGGGTATGGCTACACCTTC
CALLQGYGYTF
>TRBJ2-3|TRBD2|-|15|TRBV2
TGTGCCACCCCGGGACTGGCGGGAGGGCCCGATACGCAGTATTTT
CATPGLAGGPDTQYF
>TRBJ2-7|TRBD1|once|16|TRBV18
TGTGCCAGCTCACCCCCCGGGACAGGGACCACCTACGAGCAGTACTTC
CASSPPGTGTTYEQYF
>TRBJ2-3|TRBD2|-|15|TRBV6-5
TGTGCCAGCAGTTATCTAGCGGGCGGCACAGATACGCAGTATTTT
CASSYLAGGTDTQYF
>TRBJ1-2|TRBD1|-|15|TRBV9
TGTGCCAGCAGCGCAATGGACAGGGCGGGGGATGGCTACACCTTC
CASSAMDRAGDGYTF
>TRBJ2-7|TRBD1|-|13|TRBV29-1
TGCAGCGTTGGGGACAGGGAACCCTACGAGCAGTACTTC
CSVGDREPYEQYF
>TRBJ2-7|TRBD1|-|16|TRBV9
TGTGCCAGCAGCGTAGGGGGACAGGGAGGTTGGGACGAGCAGTACTTC
CASSVGGQGGWDEQYF
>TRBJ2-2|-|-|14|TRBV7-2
TGTGCCAGCAGCTTATCGTCCAGCACCGGGGAGCTGTTTTTT
CASSLSSSTGELFF
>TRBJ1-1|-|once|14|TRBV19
TGTGCCAGTATTCCCGGAGGTGGGTGGACTGAAGCTTTCTTT
CASIPGGGWTEAFF
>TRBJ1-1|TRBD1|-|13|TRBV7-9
TGTGCCAGCAGTTCTAACGACAGGGCCCCAGCTTTCTTT
CASSSNDRAPAFF
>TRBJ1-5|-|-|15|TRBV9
TGTGCCAGCAGCGTAGGGTCTTCGGGAACTCAGCCCCAGCATTTT
CASSVGSSGTQPQHF
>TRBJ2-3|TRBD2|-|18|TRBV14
TGTGCCAGCAGCTCATGGACTAGCGGGAGCCCCAGCACAGATACGCAGTATTTT
CASSSWTSGSPSTDTQYF
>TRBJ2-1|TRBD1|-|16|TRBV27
TGTGCCAGCAGTTTAGGGGACAGAGGGACATACAATGAGCAGTTCTTC
CASSLGDRGTYNEQFF
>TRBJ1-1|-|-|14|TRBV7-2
TGTGCCAGCAGCCCCGGGATCTCCAACACTGAAGCTTTCTTT
CASSPGISNTEAFF
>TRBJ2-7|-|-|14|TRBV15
TGTGCCACCAGCAGGCGGGGACAGTCCTACGAGCAGTACTTC
CATSRRGQSYEQYF
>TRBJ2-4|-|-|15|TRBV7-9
TGTGCCAGCAGCTTAGCTCAGGGTGTCAAAAACATTCAGTACTTC
CASSLAQGVKNIQYF
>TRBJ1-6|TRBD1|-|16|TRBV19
TGTGCCAGTAGCACAATTCAGGGGGCGCGGAATTCACCCCTCCACTTT
CASSTIQGARNSPLHF
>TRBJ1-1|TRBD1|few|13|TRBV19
TGTGCCAGTATGTATGGGACAGGGAGGAGAGCTTTCTTT
CASMYGTGRRAFF
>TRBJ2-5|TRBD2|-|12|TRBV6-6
TGTGCCAGCGACGGGGAGGGGGAGACCCAGTACTTC
CASDGEGETQYF
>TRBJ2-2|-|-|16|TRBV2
TGTGCCAGCAGTGAAAATTACGGACTCAACACCGGGGAGCTGTTTTTT
CASSENYGLNTGELFF
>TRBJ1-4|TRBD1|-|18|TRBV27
TGTGCCAGCAGACAACAAGGGACAGGGGCCGCCCTTAATGAAAAACTGTTTTTT
CASRQQGTGAALNEKLFF
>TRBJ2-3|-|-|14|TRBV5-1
TGCGCCAGCAGTAAAGCGGACCGCACAGATACGCAGTATTTT
CASSKADRTDTQYF
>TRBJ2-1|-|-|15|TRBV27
TGTGCCAGCAGTTTCAGGGCCAACCCAGGGGATGAGCAGTTCTTC
CASSFRANPGDEQFF
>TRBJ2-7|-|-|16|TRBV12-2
TGTGCAAGTCGCTTGGGACTAGCGGGAGGGACCTACGAGCAGTACTTC
CASRLGLAGGTYEQYF
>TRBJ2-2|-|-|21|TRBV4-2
TGTGCCAGCAGCCAAAAACGTAGTCATTCGTCAGGAGGGCCTATGAAGGGGGAGCTGTTTTTT
CASSQKRSHSSGGPMKGELFF
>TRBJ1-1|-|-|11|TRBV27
TGTGCCAGCACCAGGGGCCTTGAAGCTTTCTTT
CASTRGLEAFF
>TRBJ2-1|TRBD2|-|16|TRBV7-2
TGTGCCAGCAGAAGGACCCTTGGCGGGAGAGGCGATGAGCAGTTCTTC
CASRRTLGGRGDEQFF
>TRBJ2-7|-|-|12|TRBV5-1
TGCGCCAGCAGCTTACAGGCCCGTGAGCAGTACTTC
CASSLQAREQYF
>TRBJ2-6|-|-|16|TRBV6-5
TGTGCCAGCAGTTACTCGGGGGGCTCTGGGGCCAACGTCCTGACTTTC
CASSYSGGSGANVLTF
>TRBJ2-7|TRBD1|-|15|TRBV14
TGTGCCAGCAGCAAACGGGACAGGCAGTCCTACGAGCAGTACTTC
CASSKRDRQSYEQYF
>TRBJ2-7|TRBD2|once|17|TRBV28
TGTGCCAGCAGTACTAGCGGGAGGGGTTCAGGATACGACGAGCAGTACTTC
CASSTSGRGSGYDEQYF
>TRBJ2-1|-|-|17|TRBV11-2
TGTGCCAGCAGCTTATTTCCCGAGCAGGGCCCCTACAATGAGCAGTTCTTC
CASSLFPEQGPYNEQFF
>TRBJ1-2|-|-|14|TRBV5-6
TGTGCCAGCAGCTTGGTGCAGGGGAACTATGGCTACACCTTC
CASSLVQGNYGYTF
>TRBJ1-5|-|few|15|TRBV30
TGTGCCTGGAGTGTATCTGTACAGGGTGGTCAGCCCCAGCATTTT
CAWSVSVQGGQPQHF
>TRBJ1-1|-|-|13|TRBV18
TGTGCCAGCTCACAGGGGGTTGACACTGAAGCTTTCTTT
CASSQGVDTEAFF
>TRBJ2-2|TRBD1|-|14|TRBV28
TGTGCCAGCAGCCGACAGGGGGAGGCCGGGGAGCTGTTTTTT
CASSRQGEAGELFF
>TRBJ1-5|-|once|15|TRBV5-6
TGTGCCAGCAGCTTGGCTCGGGGGATCGGTCAGCCCCAGCATTTT
CASSLARGIGQPQHF
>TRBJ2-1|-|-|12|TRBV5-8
TGTGCCAGCAGCCCCCCGGCGGGGGAGCAGTTCTTC
CASSPPAGEQFF
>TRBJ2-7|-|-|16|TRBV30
TGTGCCTGGACCCGGAGGGAAGGGGGCCTATCCTACGAGCAGTACTTC
CAWTRREGGLSYEQYF
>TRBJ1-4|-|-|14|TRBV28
TGTGCCAGCAGTTTTCTGGGAGGCAATGAAAAACTGTTTTTT
CASSFLGGNEKLFF
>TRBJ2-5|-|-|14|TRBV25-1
TGTGCCAGCAGTGAATTATCAGATCAAGAGACCCAGTACTTC
CASSELSDQETQYF
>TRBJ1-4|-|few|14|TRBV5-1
TGCGCCAGCAGCTTCGGGGTACCTAATGAAAAACTGTTTTTT
CASSFGVPNEKLFF
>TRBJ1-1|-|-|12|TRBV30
TGTGCCTGGCAAGGAGGGAGAACTGAAGCTTTCTTT
CAWQGGRTEAFF
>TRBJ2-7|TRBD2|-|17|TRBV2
TGTGCCAGCAGTGAGGGACTAGCGGGGGATCAATCCTACGAGCAGTACTTC
CASSEGLAGDQSYEQYF
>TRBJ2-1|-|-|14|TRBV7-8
TGTGCCAGTACGGCGGTAAGCTCCTACAATGAGCAGTTCTTC
CASTAVSSYNEQFF
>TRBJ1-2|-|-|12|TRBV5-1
TGCGCCAGCAGCCCTACTAACTATGGCTACACCTTC
CASSPTNYGYTF
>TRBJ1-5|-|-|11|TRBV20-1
TGCAGTGCTAGAGCGGGGGTGATCCAGCATTTT
CSARAGVIQHF
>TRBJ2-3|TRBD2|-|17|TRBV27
TGTGCCAGCAGTTCACTAACTAGCGGGGGCCCCACAGATACGCAGTATTTT
CASSSLTSGGPTDTQYF